The present T cell receptor beta chain was sequenced within a study of blood T cell repertoires in COVID-19. Study information: COVID-19 samples, acute and convalescent, were from the United States, Italy and Spain. The cDNA or gDNA used as material had been derived from T cells, B-cell-depleted T cells, or PBMCs.

This clone was detected only once. The protocol was immunoSEQ multiplex PCR, while the TCRdb copy is restricted to in-frame clones and leaves out a portion. The data show a few hundred thousand clones, with less than 90% seen just once and approximately 5.4% held by the top ten. Germline loops: CDR1 MRHNA, CDR2 SNTAGT. The CDR3 has 15 amino acids. V lost 4 bases to trimming and J lost 0 bases, with 13 bases between them. Allocation to cohorts depended on clinical history reported by the participants. The chain couples TRBV6-4 to TRBJ2-7; D possibly corresponds to TRBD2 (5 bases). The clonotype originates from a woman aged 45-65 years who had recovered from COVID-19. The sample consisted of PBMCs or T cells enriched from blood (not recorded which). This chain's CDR3 is CASSVWAAASYEQYF. As DNA, the CDR3 is TGTGCCAGCAGTGTCTGGGCAGCGGCCTCCTACGAGCAGTACTTC.